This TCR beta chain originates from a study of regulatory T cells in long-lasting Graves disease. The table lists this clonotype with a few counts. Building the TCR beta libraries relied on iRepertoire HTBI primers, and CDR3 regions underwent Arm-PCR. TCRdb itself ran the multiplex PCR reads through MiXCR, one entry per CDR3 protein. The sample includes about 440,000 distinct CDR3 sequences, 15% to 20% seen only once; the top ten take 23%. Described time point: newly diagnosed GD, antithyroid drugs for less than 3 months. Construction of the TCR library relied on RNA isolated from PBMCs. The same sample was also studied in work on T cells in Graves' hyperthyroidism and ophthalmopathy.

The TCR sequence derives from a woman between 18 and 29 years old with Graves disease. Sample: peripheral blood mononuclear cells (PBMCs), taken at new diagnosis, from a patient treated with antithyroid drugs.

The CDR3 protein is CASRGQAEGQPQHF. Here the CDR3 DNA reads TGTGCCAGCAGGGGACAGGCCGAGGGGCAGCCCCAGCATTTT. The chain joins TRBV27 to TRBJ1-5, with 8 bases that match TRBD1. This CDR3 has 14 amino acids. The germline CDR1 and CDR2 sequences are MNHEY and SMNVEV (reference sequence). V lost 6 bases, J lost 7 bases, and 8 bases stayed unmatched.